These 19 T cell receptor beta chains share one sample of origin, sequenced in a study of T cells in narcolepsy. Only in-frame clones appear in the TCRdb table, and some are missing; sequencing was by immunoSEQ multiplex PCR. The repertoire includes approximately 25,000 clones, 86% of them detected once, and roughly 1.1% sits in the top ten. The sample was CD45RA- memory CD4+ T cells from PBMCs. Source of these receptors: a human donor with narcolepsy.

The V and J genes are TRBV2 and TRBJ1-4, with D possibly being TRBD1 (6 bases). Germline V gene data show CDR1 as SNHLY and CDR2 as FYNNEI. The CDR3 loop spans 14 amino acids. The V and J ends lost 6 bases and 8 bases respectively, with 16 bases between them. The DNA of the CDR3 is TGTGCCAGCAGCGCCCAGGGGACTGGGGAAAAACTGTTTTTT. Its protein is CASSAQGTGEKLFF.

This clone was recorded only once. Sequence at one end of the junction differs from germline and may be a read error. Distinct nucleotide sequences in the sample also encode this CDR3. This chain links TRBV19 with TRBJ1-5; a possible D gene is TRBD1 (5 bases). Germline CDR1 is LNHDA and CDR2 is SQIVND (reference sequence). The CDR3 is 15 amino acids. The CDR3 DNA reads TGTGCCAGTAGTATAGCTTGGGGAATGGGGCAGCCCCAGCATTTC. Protein sequence: CASSIAWGMGQPQHF.

The chain uses TRBV5-1 and TRBJ1-6, with 7 positions matching TRBD1. This CDR3 is 17 amino acids long. V shed 2 bases, J shed 5 bases, and the junction held 10 bases outside the gene matches. CDR1 is SGHRS and CDR2 is YFSETQ in the germline V gene. This CDR3 reads CASSLGGPGGNNSPLHF. The CDR3 DNA sequence: TGCGCCAGCAGCTTAGGGGGTCCAGGGGGAAATAATTCACCCCTCCACTTT.

The V gene is TRBV5-1, the J gene TRBJ1-2, with TRBD1 matching over 7 bases. Losses at the gene ends were 4 bases for V and 3 bases for J; bases not matched to a gene: 6. This CDR3 comprises 14 residues. Germline CDR1 reads SGHRS; CDR2 reads YFSETQ. The CDR3 spells CASSPTGSDYGYTF. The CDR3, as DNA: TGCGCCAGCAGCCCGACAGGGTCAGACTATGGCTACACCTTC.

The genes are TRBV11-2 and TRBJ2-2; D is unresolved. V was pared by 1 base and J by 7 bases, with 4 bases between. CDR1 SGHAT and CDR2 FQNNGV come from the germline V gene. The CDR3 loop spans 12 amino acids. CDR3 nucleotide sequence: TGTGCCAGCAGCTTAGTAATCGGGGAGCTGTTTTTT. As protein: CASSLVIGELFF.

V is TRBV28 and J is TRBJ1-4; 9 bases are a match to TRBD1. The germline V gene encodes CDR1 MDHEN and CDR2 SYDVKM. CDR3 length: 15 amino acids. The junction had 5 bases not matched to a gene; V was cut back by 5 bases and J by 4 bases. CDR3 bases: TGTGCCAGCAGTCCGGGACAGGGTAATAATGAAAAACTGTTTTTT. It translates to CASSPGQGNNEKLFF.

CDR3 DNA: TGTGCCAGCAGTTACTCGACAGGGATCACACTCTACACCTTC. This codes for CASSYSTGITLYTF. The rearrangement uses TRBV6-6 and TRBJ1-2; 7 bases are shared with TRBD1. The germline gives CDR1 MNHNY, CDR2 SVGAGI (reference sequence). V lost 0 bases, J lost 10 bases, and 8 bases stayed unmatched. CDR3 length: 14 residues.

The V call is TRBV2, the J call TRBJ2-7; maybe TRBD1 (6 bases). Germline CDR1 SNHLY, CDR2 FYNNEI. Trimming took 6 bases from V and 5 from J, leaving 17 bases between them. The length of the CDR3 is 14 residues. This CDR3 reads CASRNLDSRHEQYF. CDR3 sequence (DNA): TGTGCCAGCAGGAACCTGGACAGTCGCCACGAGCAGTACTTC.

The gene calls are TRBV2 and TRBJ1-2, with a weak D call TRBD1 (5 bases). Trimming removed 3 bases from V and 5 bases from J, with 13 bases in between. The CDR3 has 14 residues. Germline loops: CDR1 SNHLY, CDR2 FYNNEI. The CDR3 DNA is TGTGCCAGCAGTGATAGCAGGACACTTTATGGCTACACCTTC. It is translated as CASSDSRTLYGYTF.

This clone appeared a few times. The chain links TRBV13 to TRBJ1-2; D uncertain. Looked up from germline, CDR1 is PRHDT and CDR2 is FYEKMQ (reference sequence). V lost 4 bases to trimming and J lost 4 bases, with 10 bases between them. The CDR3 length is 13 residues. CDR3 region: CASSSGRIYGYTF. For the CDR3, the DNA is TGTGCCAGCAGCTCCGGCAGGATCTATGGCTACACCTTC.

The chain joins TRBV10-3 to TRBJ1-2; D not resolved. V was cut by 6 bases and J by 8 bases, with 13 bases left in between. CDR3 length equals 12 residues. Germline V gives CDR1 ENHRY, CDR2 SYGVKD. CDR3 DNA: TGTGCCATCAGAGACATGGCTCTGGGCTACACCTTC. This encodes CAIRDMALGYTF.

CDR3 in DNA: TGCGCCAGCAGCCCGGTAGTCGGGGGGGCCTATGGCTACACCTTC. This codes for CASSPVVGGAYGYTF. This chain links TRBV5-1 with TRBJ1-2; weak D call: TRBD1 (6 bases). Looked up from germline, CDR1 is SGHRS and CDR2 is YFSETQ. V was cut by 4 bases and J by 4 bases, with 17 bases left in between. This CDR3 region has 15 residues.

This chain links TRBV7-9 with TRBJ1-4, with D perhaps TRBD1 (5 bases). The V gene lost 11 bases and the J gene lost 6 bases, with 13 bases spanning the gap. Germline CDR1 and CDR2: SEHNR and FQNEAQ (reference sequence). This CDR3 has 12 residues. The CDR3 reads CASTREHEKLFF. The CDR3 DNA reads as TGTGCCTCCACCAGGGAGCATGAAAAACTGTTTTTT.

This chain joins TRBV6-5 and TRBJ1-2; maybe TRBD1 (5 bases). This CDR3 contains 14 residues. In germline, CDR1 is MNHEY, CDR2 SVGAGI. V dropped 6 bases and J dropped 3 bases, with 14 bases sitting between them. The CDR3 DNA reads as TGTGCCAGCAGCCGCGTTGACAGAGACTATGGCTACACCTTC. It codes for CASSRVDRDYGYTF.

This clone was counted a single time. The J gene is TRBJ2-7, the V gene TRBV2, with 9 nucleotides matching TRBD1. Trimming at V came to 6 bases and at J to 1 base, leaving 10 bases not matched to a gene. This CDR3 has 16 amino acids. Germline V gene lookup returns CDR1 SNHLY and CDR2 FYNNEI. CDR3 in DNA: TGTGCCAGCAGGCATAAACAGGGGGCAGGTTCCTACGAGCAGTACGTC. It specifies CASRHKQGAGSYEQYV.

The V and J genes are TRBV6-1 and TRBJ2-5; no definite D call. The CDR3 runs 14 residues. The V end was cut by 8 bases, the J end by 3 bases, with 16 bases between. CDR1 and CDR2 (germline): MNHNS, SASEGT. The CDR3 loop is CASRMLGTEETQYF. CDR3 DNA: TGTGCCAGCCGTATGTTGGGAACGGAAGAGACCCAGTACTTC.

The rearrangement links TRBV19 to TRBJ1-1; the D gene is possibly TRBD1 (6 bases). Germline V gene data show CDR1 as LNHDA and CDR2 as SQIVND (reference sequence). The CDR3 extends over 14 amino acids. Trimming shortened V by 5 bases and J by 4 bases, and 14 bases separated the two germline ends. CDR3 loop: CASSVLQGVTEAFF. CDR3 DNA sequence: TGTGCCAGTAGTGTTTTACAGGGTGTCACTGAAGCTTTCTTT. The entire variable domain, with the rest obtained from reference TRBV19 and TRBJ1-1, is as follows: DGGITQSPKYLFRKEGQNVTLSCEQNLNHDAMYWYRQDPGQGLRLIYYSQIVNDFQKGDIAEGYSVSREKKESFPLTVTSAQKNPTAFYLCASSVLQGVTEAFFGQGTRLTVV.

This chain uses TRBV6-5 with TRBJ2-5; D ambiguous. This CDR3 region has 13 residues. CDR1 and CDR2 from the germline V gene are MNHEY and SVGAGI. V lost 4 bases and J 1 base, leaving 7 bases between the germline ends. The CDR3 here is CASSFPSQETQYF. CDR3 nucleotide sequence: TGTGCCAGCAGTTTCCCCAGCCAAGAGACCCAGTACTTC.

The CDR3 is CASSPGTGFSSNQPQHF. The CDR3 bases are TGTGCCAGCAGCCCCGGGACAGGGTTTTCTAGCAATCAGCCCCAGCATTTT. This rearrangement joins TRBV7-6 to TRBJ1-5; 9 positions match TRBD1. This CDR3 region has 17 residues. The germline gives CDR1 SGHVS, CDR2 FNYEAQ. Germline trimming cut 5 bases from V and 0 bases from J; bases unmatched to any gene: 8.